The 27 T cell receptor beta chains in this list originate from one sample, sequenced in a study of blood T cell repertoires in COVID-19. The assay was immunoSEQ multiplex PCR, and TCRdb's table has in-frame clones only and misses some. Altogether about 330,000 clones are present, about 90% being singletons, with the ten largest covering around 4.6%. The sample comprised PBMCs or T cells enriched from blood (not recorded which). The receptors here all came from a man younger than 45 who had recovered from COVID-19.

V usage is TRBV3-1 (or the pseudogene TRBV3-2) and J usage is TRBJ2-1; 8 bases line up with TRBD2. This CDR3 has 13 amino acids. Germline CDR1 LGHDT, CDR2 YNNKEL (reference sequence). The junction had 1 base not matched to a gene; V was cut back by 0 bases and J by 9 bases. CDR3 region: CASSQDRGGEQFF. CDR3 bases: TGTGCCAGCAGCCAAGATCGGGGGGGTGAGCAGTTCTTC.

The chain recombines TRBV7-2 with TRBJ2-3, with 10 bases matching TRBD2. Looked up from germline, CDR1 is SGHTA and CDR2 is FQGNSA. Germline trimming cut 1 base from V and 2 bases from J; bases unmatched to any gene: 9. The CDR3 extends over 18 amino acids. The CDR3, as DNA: TGTGCCAGCAGCTTAGATGTCGTAGCGGGGGGCCTCACAGATACGCAGTATTTT. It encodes CASSLDVVAGGLTDTQYF.

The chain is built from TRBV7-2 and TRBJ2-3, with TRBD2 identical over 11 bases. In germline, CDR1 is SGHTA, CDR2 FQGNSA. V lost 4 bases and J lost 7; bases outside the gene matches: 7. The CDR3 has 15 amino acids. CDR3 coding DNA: TGTGCCAGCAGCTATTTCTTAGCGGGGGGGAATACGCAGTATTTT. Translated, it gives CASSYFLAGGNTQYF. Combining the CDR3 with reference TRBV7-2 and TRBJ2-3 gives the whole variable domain GAGVSQSPSNKVTEKGKDVELRCDPISGHTALYWYRQSLGQGLEFLIYFQGNSAPDKSGLPSDRFSAERTGGSVSTLTIQRTQQEDSAVYLCASSYFLAGGNTQYFGPGTRLTVL.

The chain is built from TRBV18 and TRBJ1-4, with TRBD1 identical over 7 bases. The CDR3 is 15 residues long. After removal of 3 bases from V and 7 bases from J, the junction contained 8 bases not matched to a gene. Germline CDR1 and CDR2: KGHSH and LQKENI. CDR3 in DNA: TGTGCCAGCTCACCGCTTCAAGGGGGCAGTGAAAAACTGTTTTTT. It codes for CASSPLQGGSEKLFF.

CDR3 region: CASSYARAEKLFF. DNA for the CDR3: TGTGCCAGCAGTTATGCCAGGGCTGAAAAACTGTTTTTT. The chain couples TRBV6-5 to TRBJ1-4; weak D call: TRBD1 (5 bases). V lost 3 bases and J lost 7, with 9 bases in between. CDR1 is MNHEY, CDR2 SVGAGI, per germline. The CDR3 length is 13 residues.

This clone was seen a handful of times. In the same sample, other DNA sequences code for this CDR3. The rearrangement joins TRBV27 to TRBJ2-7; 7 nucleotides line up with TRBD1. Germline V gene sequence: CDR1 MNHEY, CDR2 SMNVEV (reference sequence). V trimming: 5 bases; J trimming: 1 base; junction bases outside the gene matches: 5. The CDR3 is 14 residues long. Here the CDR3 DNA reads TGTGCCAGCAGTCCGCGACAGGGTTCCTACGAGCAGTACTTC. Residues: CASSPRQGSYEQYF.

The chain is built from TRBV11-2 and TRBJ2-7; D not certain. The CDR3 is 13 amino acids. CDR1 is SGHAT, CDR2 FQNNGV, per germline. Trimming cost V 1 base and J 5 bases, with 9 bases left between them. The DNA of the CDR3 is TGTGCCAGCAGCTTAGCCATGTTCCACGAGCAGTACTTC. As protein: CASSLAMFHEQYF.

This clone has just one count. CDR3 sequence reads: CASRTFPGAEETQYF. CDR3 coding DNA: TGTGCCAGCAGGACTTTCCCAGGGGCGGAGGAGACCCAGTACTTC. V and J are TRBV27 and TRBJ2-5; D is perhaps TRBD1 (6 bases). Trimming stripped 6 bases from V and 5 bases from J, with 19 bases between. The CDR3 has 15 amino acids. CDR1 and CDR2 (germline): MNHEY, SMNVEV (reference sequence).

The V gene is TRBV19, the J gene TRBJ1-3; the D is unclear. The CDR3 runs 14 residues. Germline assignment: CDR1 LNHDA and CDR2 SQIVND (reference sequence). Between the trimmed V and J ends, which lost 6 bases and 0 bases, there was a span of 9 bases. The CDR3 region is CASSDGSSGNTIYF. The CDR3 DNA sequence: TGTGCCAGTAGCGACGGGAGCTCTGGAAACACCATATATTTT.

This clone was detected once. The CDR3 loop is CASSPRISDTEAFF. In DNA, the CDR3 is TGTGCCAGCAGTCCCCGCATTTCGGACACTGAAGCTTTCTTT. The chain recombines TRBV28 with TRBJ1-1; D gene unclear. The CDR3 runs 14 residues. V lost 5 bases and J lost 3, with 13 bases in between. The germline CDR1 and CDR2 sequences are MDHEN and SYDVKM.

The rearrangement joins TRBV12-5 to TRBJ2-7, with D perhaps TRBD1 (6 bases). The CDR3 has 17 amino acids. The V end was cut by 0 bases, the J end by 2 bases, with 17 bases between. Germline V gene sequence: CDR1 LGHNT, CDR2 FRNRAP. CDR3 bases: TGTGCTAGTGGTTTGGTACACCCGCCACAGGGACCCTACGAGCAGTACTTC. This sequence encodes CASGLVHPPQGPYEQYF.

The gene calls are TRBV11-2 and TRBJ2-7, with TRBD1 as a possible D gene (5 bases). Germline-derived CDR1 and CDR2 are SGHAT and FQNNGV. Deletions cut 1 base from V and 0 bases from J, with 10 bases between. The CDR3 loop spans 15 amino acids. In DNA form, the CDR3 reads TGTGCCAGCAGCTTAGGGGGCGCCAGCTCCTACGAGCAGTACTTC. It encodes CASSLGGASSYEQYF.

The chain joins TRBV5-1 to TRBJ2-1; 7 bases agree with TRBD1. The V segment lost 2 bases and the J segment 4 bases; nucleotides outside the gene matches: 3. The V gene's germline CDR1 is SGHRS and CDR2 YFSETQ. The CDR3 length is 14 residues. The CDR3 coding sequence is TGCGCCAGCAGCTTAGGGGGCCTTTACAATGAGCAGTTCTTC. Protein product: CASSLGGLYNEQFF. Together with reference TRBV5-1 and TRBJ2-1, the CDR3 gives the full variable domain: KAGVTQTPRYLIKTRGQQVTLSCSPISGHRSVSWYQQTPGQGLQFLFEYFSETQRNKGNFPGRFSGRQFSNSRSEMNVSTLELGDSALYLCASSLGGLYNEQFFGPGTRLTVL.

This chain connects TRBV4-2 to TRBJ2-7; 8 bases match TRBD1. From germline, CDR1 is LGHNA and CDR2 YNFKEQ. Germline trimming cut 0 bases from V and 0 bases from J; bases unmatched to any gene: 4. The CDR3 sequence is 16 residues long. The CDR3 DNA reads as TGTGCCAGCAGCCAAGAGGACAGGGATCCCTCCTACGAGCAGTACTTC. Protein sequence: CASSQEDRDPSYEQYF.

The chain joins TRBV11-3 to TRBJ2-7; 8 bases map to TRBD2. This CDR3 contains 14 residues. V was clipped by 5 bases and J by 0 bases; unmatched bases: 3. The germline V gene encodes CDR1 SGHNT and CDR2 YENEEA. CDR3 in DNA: TGTGCCAGCAGCCGCAGCGGGGGCTCCTACGAGCAGTACTTC. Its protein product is CASSRSGGSYEQYF.

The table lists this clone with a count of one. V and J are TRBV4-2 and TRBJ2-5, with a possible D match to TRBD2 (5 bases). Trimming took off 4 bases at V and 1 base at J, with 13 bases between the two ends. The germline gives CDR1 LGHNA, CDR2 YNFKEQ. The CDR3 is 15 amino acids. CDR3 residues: CASSPGSRTQETQYF. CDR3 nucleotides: TGTGCCAGCAGCCCTGGGAGTAGAACCCAAGAGACCCAGTACTTC.

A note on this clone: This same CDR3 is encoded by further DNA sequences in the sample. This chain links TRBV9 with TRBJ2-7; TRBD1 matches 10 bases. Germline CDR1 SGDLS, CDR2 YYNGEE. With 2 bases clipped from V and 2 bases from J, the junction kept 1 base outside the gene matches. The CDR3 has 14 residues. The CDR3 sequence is CASSVGTGAYEQYF. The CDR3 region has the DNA TGTGCCAGCAGCGTCGGGACAGGGGCCTACGAGCAGTACTTC.

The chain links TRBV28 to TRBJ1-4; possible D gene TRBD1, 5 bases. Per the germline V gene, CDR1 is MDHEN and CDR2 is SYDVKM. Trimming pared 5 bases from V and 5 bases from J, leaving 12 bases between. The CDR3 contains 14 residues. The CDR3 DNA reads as TGTGCCAGCAGTGGCAGGGCCCTCAATGAAAAACTGTTTTTT. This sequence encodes CASSGRALNEKLFF.

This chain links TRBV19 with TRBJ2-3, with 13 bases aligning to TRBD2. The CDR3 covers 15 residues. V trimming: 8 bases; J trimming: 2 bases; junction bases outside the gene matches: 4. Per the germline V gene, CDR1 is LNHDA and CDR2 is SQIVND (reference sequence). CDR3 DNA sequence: TGTGCCAGTGCCACTAGCGGGGGGGCCACAGATACGCAGTATTTT. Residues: CASATSGGATDTQYF.

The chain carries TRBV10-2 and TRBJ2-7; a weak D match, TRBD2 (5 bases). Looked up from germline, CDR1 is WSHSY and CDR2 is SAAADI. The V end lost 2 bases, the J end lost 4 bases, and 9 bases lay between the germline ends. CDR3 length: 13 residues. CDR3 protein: CASSETGIYEQYF. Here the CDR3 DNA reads TGCGCCAGCAGTGAGACGGGGATATACGAGCAGTACTTC.

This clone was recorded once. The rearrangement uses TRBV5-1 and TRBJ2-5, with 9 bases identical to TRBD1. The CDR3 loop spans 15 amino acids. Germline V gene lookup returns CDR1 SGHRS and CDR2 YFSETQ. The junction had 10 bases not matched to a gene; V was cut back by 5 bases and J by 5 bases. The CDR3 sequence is CASRYLQGAEETQYF. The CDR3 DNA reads TGCGCCAGCAGATACCTACAGGGGGCTGAGGAGACCCAGTACTTC.

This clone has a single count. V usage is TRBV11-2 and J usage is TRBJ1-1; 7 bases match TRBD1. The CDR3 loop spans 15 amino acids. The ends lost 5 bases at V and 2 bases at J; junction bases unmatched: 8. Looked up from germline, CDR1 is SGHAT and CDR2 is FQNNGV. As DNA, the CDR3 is TGTGCCAGCAGCCTCAGGACAGGTCTAAACACTGAAGCTTTCTTT. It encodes CASSLRTGLNTEAFF.

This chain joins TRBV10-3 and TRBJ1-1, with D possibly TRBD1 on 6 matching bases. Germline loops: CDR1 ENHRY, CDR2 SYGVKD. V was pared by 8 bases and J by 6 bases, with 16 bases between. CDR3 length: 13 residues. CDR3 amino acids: CAIRLRQDAEAFF. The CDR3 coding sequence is TGTGCCATCCGACTAAGACAGGACGCTGAAGCTTTCTTT.

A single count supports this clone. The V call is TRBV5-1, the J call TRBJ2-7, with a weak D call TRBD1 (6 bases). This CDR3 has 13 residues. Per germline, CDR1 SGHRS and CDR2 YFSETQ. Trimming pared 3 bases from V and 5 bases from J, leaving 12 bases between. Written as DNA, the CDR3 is TGCGCCAGCAGCTCACAGGGTAGCGACGAGCAGTACTTC. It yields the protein CASSSQGSDEQYF.

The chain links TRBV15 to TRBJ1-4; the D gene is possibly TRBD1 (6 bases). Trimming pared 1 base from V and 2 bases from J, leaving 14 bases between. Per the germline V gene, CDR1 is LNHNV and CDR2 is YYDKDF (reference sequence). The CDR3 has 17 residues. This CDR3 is CATSRGNRARTNEKLFF. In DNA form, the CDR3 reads TGTGCCACCAGCAGAGGGAACAGGGCCCGCACTAATGAAAAACTGTTTTTT.

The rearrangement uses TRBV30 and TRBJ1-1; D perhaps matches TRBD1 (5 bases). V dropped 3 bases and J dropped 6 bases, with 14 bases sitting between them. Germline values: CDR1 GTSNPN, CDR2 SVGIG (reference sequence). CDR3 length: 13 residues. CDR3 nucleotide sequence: TGTGCCTGGAGATACAGGCGGGACTCTGAAGCTTTCTTT. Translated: CAWRYRRDSEAFF.

The CDR3 sequence: CASSDIVTSGGYTF. The CDR3 DNA is TGTGCCAGCAGTGATATAGTAACTTCGGGGGGCTACACCTTC. The rearrangement uses TRBV6-1 and TRBJ1-2; D is unresolved. Per the germline V gene, CDR1 is MNHNS and CDR2 is SASEGT. Trimming left V 3 bases short and J 8 bases short, with 16 bases between. This CDR3 region has 14 residues.